The rows below give T cell receptor beta chains drawn from one sample of a study of cytomegalovirus exposure and HLA in healthy donors. Sequenced by immunoSEQ multiplex PCR; TCRdb stores in-frame clones only, minus some. The sample carries some 130,000 clones, 77% recorded once. Sequencing was done on a sample of PBMCs. These receptors all stem from a male donor in good health and CMV-seropositive. Each CDR3 is given with its conserved first and last residue. Each record gives: clone size, J gene, D gene, V gene, CDR3 protein, CDR3 DNA. A D gene is named only where the DNA matches it firmly. A clone size is listed for some rows: how often the clone was seen (once, few, many), or a class if it is expanded.

-	TRBJ2-7	TRBD2	TRBV27	CASRTSGRYEQYF	TGTGCCAGCCGAACTAGCGGGCGGTACGAGCAGTACTTC
-	TRBJ1-1	TRBD1	TRBV19	CASSMQGAVRTEAFF	TGTGCCAGTAGTATGCAGGGGGCAGTAAGGACTGAAGCTTTCTTT
-	TRBJ2-5	TRBD1	TRBV6-1	CASSEILPGTGEEQYF	TGTGCCAGCAGTGAAATTCTCCCGGGAACAGGGGAAGAGCAGTACTTC
-	TRBJ2-5	-	TRBV28	CASSLWTEETQYF	TGTGCCAGCAGTTTATGGACTGAAGAGACCCAGTACTTC
-	TRBJ2-1	-	TRBV12-5	CASGLVLTGRVIGEQFF	TGTGCTAGTGGTTTGGTACTAACCGGGAGAGTGATTGGTGAGCAGTTCTTC
-	TRBJ2-7	TRBD2	TRBV5-1	CASSPALGSGFSYEQYF	TGCGCCAGCAGCCCCGCCCTTGGTAGCGGGTTCTCCTACGAGCAGTACTTC
-	TRBJ1-1	-	TRBV7-8	CASSSPGTYTVGTEAFF	TGTGCCAGCAGCAGTCCCGGGACATATACGGTAGGCACTGAAGCTTTCTTT
-	TRBJ2-7	-	TRBV5-1	CASHSGTYEQYF	TGCGCCAGCCATTCCGGGACTTACGAGCAGTACTTC
-	TRBJ1-3	-	TRBV7-2	CASSLISGQRNGNTIYF	TGTGCCAGCAGCTTAATCTCGGGACAACGGAACGGAAACACCATATATTTT
-	TRBJ2-2	TRBD1	TRBV4-1	CASTQDRVAGELFF	TGCGCCAGCACCCAGGACAGGGTTGCCGGGGAGCTGTTTTTT
-	TRBJ1-2	TRBD1	TRBV11-2	CASSFSGTDYGYTF	TGTGCCAGCAGCTTCTCCGGGACAGACTATGGCTACACCTTC
-	TRBJ1-2	TRBD1	TRBV6-1	CASGIGGEGYTF	TGTGCCAGTGGGATAGGGGGCGAGGGCTACACCTTC
-	TRBJ1-5	TRBD1	TRBV28	CASSLISGQGFWQPQHF	TGTGCCAGCAGTTTAATCTCGGGACAGGGTTTTTGGCAGCCCCAGCATTTT
-	TRBJ2-2	-	TRBV7-9	CASSLRTENTGELFF	TGTGCCAGCAGCTTAAGGACAGAGAACACCGGGGAGCTGTTTTTT
-	TRBJ1-6	TRBD1	TRBV7-9	CASSLFIGGQGVSSPLHF	TGTGCCAGCAGCTTATTTATCGGGGGACAGGGGGTTAGTTCACCCCTCCACTTT
-	TRBJ2-3	-	TRBV7-8	CASIGLARADTQYF	TGTGCCAGCATAGGGCTAGCGAGGGCAGATACGCAGTATTTT
-	TRBJ2-7	TRBD1	TRBV14	CASSTGTGFTYEQYF	TGTGCCAGCAGCACCGGGACAGGGTTTACCTACGAGCAGTACTTC
-	TRBJ1-1	TRBD1	TRBV9	CASSVATQGAEAFF	TGTGCCAGCAGCGTAGCAACGCAGGGGGCTGAAGCTTTCTTT
-	TRBJ1-1	TRBD1	TRBV11-1	CASSLAQGAHTEAFF	TGTGCCAGCAGCTTAGCGCAGGGGGCGCACACTGAAGCTTTCTTT
-	TRBJ1-1	-	TRBV4-2	CASSQDWIAGQPATEAFF	TGTGCCAGCAGCCAAGATTGGATAGCAGGACAGCCGGCAACTGAAGCTTTCTTT
-	TRBJ1-4	TRBD1	TRBV28	CASSFSGTANEKLFF	TGTGCCAGCAGTTTTTCCGGGACAGCTAATGAAAAACTGTTTTTT
-	TRBJ2-7	TRBD2	TRBV5-5	CASRLGLARSYEQYF	TGTGCCAGCAGATTGGGACTAGCGCGGTCCTACGAGCAGTACTTC
-	TRBJ2-3	TRBD2	TRBV5-1	CASREGPTSGVTDTQYF	TGCGCCAGCAGGGAAGGGCCAACTAGCGGGGTGACAGATACGCAGTATTTT
-	TRBJ2-1	-	TRBV5-4	CASSFRAYKNEQFF	TGTGCCAGCAGCTTCAGGGCGTACAAGAATGAGCAGTTCTTC
once	TRBJ2-3	TRBD2	TRBV6-4	CASSVVAGGPDTQYF	TGTGCCAGCAGTGTGGTAGCGGGAGGGCCGGATACGCAGTATTTT
-	TRBJ2-7	-	TRBV14	CASSHVQTPRNYEQYF	TGTGCCAGCAGCCACGTCCAGACACCCAGGAACTACGAGCAGTACTTC
-	TRBJ1-3	-	TRBV6-5	CASSYRQGNTIYF	TGTGCCAGCAGTTACCGACAGGGAAACACCATATATTTT
-	TRBJ2-1	TRBD2	TRBV6-5	CASSYGAGGQFF	TGTGCCAGCAGTTACGGAGCGGGAGGGCAGTTCTTC
-	TRBJ1-4	TRBD1	TRBV19	CASSVYRGRGEKLFF	TGTGCCAGTAGTGTCTACAGGGGGCGCGGTGAAAAACTGTTTTTT
-	TRBJ1-4	-	TRBV5-6	CASSETGTEKLFF	TGTGCCAGCAGCGAGACAGGCACTGAAAAACTGTTTTTT
once	TRBJ2-1	TRBD2	TRBV10-3	CAISSSGGYNEQFF	TGTGCCATCAGTTCGTCGGGAGGTTATAATGAGCAGTTCTTC
-	TRBJ2-7	-	TRBV28	CASSEGSREQYF	TGTGCCAGCAGTGAGGGTTCACGGGAGCAGTACTTC
-	TRBJ1-4	TRBD1	TRBV2	CASSAGTGDPNEKLFF	TGCGCCAGCAGCGCCGGGACAGGGGACCCTAATGAAAAACTGTTTTTT
-	TRBJ1-6	-	TRBV5-1	CASSLEPTWTGNSPLHF	TGCGCCAGCAGCTTAGAACCCACATGGACGGGGAATTCACCCCTCCACTTT
-	TRBJ2-7	-	TRBV19	CASSIRQGLSYEQYF	TGTGCCAGTAGTATTCGGCAGGGCCTCTCCTACGAGCAGTACTTC
few	TRBJ1-3	-	TRBV14	CASSQLDSYSGNTIYF	TGTGCCAGCAGCCAATTGGACAGTTACTCTGGAAACACCATATATTTT
-	TRBJ2-3	-	TRBV6-1	CASSVGTHGADTQYF	TGTGCCAGCAGTGTCGGGACTCACGGGGCAGATACGCAGTATTTT
-	TRBJ2-4	TRBD2	TRBV11-2	CASSLASGRATVRGIQYF	TGTGCCAGCAGCTTAGCTAGCGGGAGGGCTACTGTACGAGGCATTCAGTACTTC
-	TRBJ2-5	-	TRBV5-1	CASREGATGWETQYF	TGCGCCAGCAGGGAGGGGGCGACAGGGTGGGAGACCCAGTACTTC
-	TRBJ2-7	TRBD2	TRBV13	CASSRTSGKFYEQYF	TGTGCCAGCAGCCGTACTAGCGGGAAATTTTACGAGCAGTACTTC
-	TRBJ1-5	TRBD1	TRBV15	CATSREDRGLGTQHF	TGTGCCACCAGCAGAGAGGACAGGGGGCTCGGCACCCAGCATTTT
-	TRBJ2-1	TRBD1	TRBV29-1	CSVEIGGDRDYNEQFF	TGCAGCGTTGAAATCGGAGGGGACAGGGACTACAATGAGCAGTTCTTC
-	TRBJ1-2	-	TRBV5-6	CASSSGRGSYTF	TGTGCCAGCAGCTCGGGGAGGGGAAGCTACACCTTC